The rows below give T cell receptor beta chains drawn from one sample of a study of PD-L1 blockade in urothelial cancer. The method was immunoSEQ multiplex PCR; TCRdb's version includes in-frame clones alone and lacks a portion of them. The table has 43,000 or so clones, over 75% seen once; the top ten hold around 15%. Here the sequenced sample was PBMCs, taken around atezolizumab (anti-PD-L1) treatment. These receptors all come from a man aged 60 to 69 with urothelial cancer. CDR3s leave out the opening cysteine and the closing phenylalanine or tryptophan. Size is stated for part of the rows, as once, few or many counts, or as a class when the clone is expanded.

TRBJ2-1 | . | TRBV5-4 | ASSQIAGYNEQF
TRBJ1-1 | . | TRBV18 | ASSSGTGRRNTEAF
TRBJ2-2 | . | TRBV11-2 | ASSSQRGGTGELF
TRBJ1-2 | once | TRBV4-1 | ASSRTGDRVYGYT
TRBJ2-1 | . | TRBV30 | AWSVRGGMGYNEQF
TRBJ1-1 | few | TRBV7-8 | ASSLGRHEAF
TRBJ2-5 | . | TRBV5-1 | ASSTGTVAGETQY
TRBJ1-1 | few | TRBV9 | ASSKGLGNTEAF
TRBJ1-1 | . | TRBV6-1 | ASSEDRGDTEAF
TRBJ1-1 | . | TRBV11-1 | ASSRRQNTEAF
TRBJ2-3 | . | TRBV10-3 | AYAGGTADTQY
TRBJ2-7 | . | TRBV11-3 | ASSQRTGGYEQY
TRBJ1-4 | . | TRBV27 | ASSFGQQDEKLF
TRBJ2-5 | . | TRBV5-1 | ASSPGTSGRQETQY
TRBJ1-4 | . | TRBV4-2 | ASSQDPRRVNEKLF
TRBJ2-1 | few | TRBV9 | ASSAGGGPSNEQF
TRBJ2-3 | . | TRBV6-6 | ASSYLRQGTDTQY
TRBJ2-7 | once | TRBV5-8 | ASSLQGLYEQY
TRBJ1-2 | . | TRBV5-1 | ASSLAGVLDGYT
TRBJ2-7 | . | TRBV6-1 | ASSESAVLLGQY
TRBJ1-1 | . | TRBV2 | ASRGGRALSEAF
TRBJ2-1 | . | TRBV5-1 | ASSLESRREQF
TRBJ1-1 | few | TRBV6-5 | ASSRDRLGTEAF
TRBJ2-1 | . | TRBV11-2 | ASSLGSWTASSYNEQF
TRBJ1-5 | few | TRBV30 | AWSGNRGNQPQH
TRBJ1-2 | . | TRBV19 | ASSTGTGIYT
TRBJ2-2 | . | TRBV5-4 | ASSLAGEGISGELF
TRBJ1-1 | . | TRBV11-2 | ASSAPNRGPGAF
TRBJ1-4 | . | TRBV4-2 | ASSQVLSWETNEKLF
TRBJ2-5 | once | TRBV28 | ASSLLGGRIETQY
TRBJ2-2 | . | TRBV2 | ASSELEGTGELF